These T cell receptor beta chains were read from a single sample in a study of Ad26.COV2.S vaccination and SARS-CoV-2 variants. Clones were read by immunoSEQ multiplex PCR, and TCRdb kept only the in-frame ones, dropping some. The sample holds around 300,000 clones, roughly nine tenths seen once. This specimen was peripheral blood, taken in a trial of Ad26.COV2.S vaccine versus placebo. The source is a person aged 18 to 59 who received the Ad26.COV2.S COVID-19 vaccine or a placebo. CDR3s include the opening cysteine and the closing phenylalanine or tryptophan. A D gene is named only where the DNA matches it firmly. Not every row has a clone size; where given, it reads once, few, many or a size class.

v_call	clone_size	d_call	j_call	cdr3_length	cdr3_nt	cdr3_aa
TRBV10-3	-	-	TRBJ2-3	13	TGTGCCATCAGTGACGGCAGCACAGATACGCAGTATTTT	CAISDGSTDTQYF
TRBV7-3	-	-	TRBJ1-2	14	TGTGCCAGCAGCCCCACAGGGAGTTCCTATGGCTACACCTTC	CASSPTGSSYGYTF
TRBV5-1	-	-	TRBJ2-5	17	TGCGCCAGCAGCTTGGAACCCGGGAGTATACGCCAAGAGACCCAGTACTTC	CASSLEPGSIRQETQYF
TRBV3-1/TRBV3-2	few	TRBD2	TRBJ2-5	21	TGTGCCAGCAGCCAAGAAGGGCGGACTAGCGGGTACCTATTTGTACAAGAGACCCAGTACTTC	CASSQEGRTSGYLFVQETQYF
TRBV3-1/TRBV3-2	once	-	TRBJ1-2	15	TGTGCCAGCAGCCATGAGGACAGCTGGAGCTATGGCTACACCTTC	CASSHEDSWSYGYTF
TRBV9	-	TRBD1	TRBJ1-3	18	TGTGCCAGCAGCGGGGACAGAAACCAACCTTTACCTGGAAACACCATATATTTT	CASSGDRNQPLPGNTIYF
TRBV4-3	-	TRBD1	TRBJ1-2	17	TGCGCCAGCAGCCAAGATCTCCTGGACAGGGTGCTCTATGGCTACACCTTC	CASSQDLLDRVLYGYTF
TRBV7-9	few	TRBD1	TRBJ1-1	16	TGTGCCAGCAGCCGGGGACAGGGGGTAGAGAACACTGAAGCTTTCTTT	CASSRGQGVENTEAFF
TRBV9	-	TRBD1	TRBJ2-7	16	TGTGCCAGCAGCGTAGCGTGGGACAGGGAAACCTACGAGCAGTACTTC	CASSVAWDRETYEQYF
TRBV2	-	TRBD2	TRBJ2-5	18	TGTGCCAGCAGCTATAAGCTAGCGGGGGGGCCCGACCAAGAGACCCAGTACTTC	CASSYKLAGGPDQETQYF
TRBV5-8	-	TRBD1	TRBJ1-5	16	TGTGCCAGCAGCTGGACAGGAGGATGGGGCAATCAGCCCCAGCATTTT	CASSWTGGWGNQPQHF
TRBV9	once	-	TRBJ2-2	14	TGTGCCAGCAGCGTAGTGGGTAACACCGGGGAGCTGTTTTTT	CASSVVGNTGELFF
TRBV6-1	-	-	TRBJ2-5	15	TGTGCCAGCAGTGAAGCCGGGACTGCAATTGAGACCCAGTACTTC	CASSEAGTAIETQYF
TRBV4-3	once	TRBD2	TRBJ2-2	18	TGCGCCAGCAGCCAAGGTCATTCTGGCGGGGGGAACACCGGGGAGCTGTTTTTT	CASSQGHSGGGNTGELFF
TRBV2	-	TRBD1	TRBJ2-7	13	TGTGCCAGCAGCCGAGACAGGGCCTACGAGCAGTACTTC	CASSRDRAYEQYF
TRBV11-3	-	-	TRBJ1-1	14	TGTGCCAGCAGCCCAGACCCGTCAAGAAATGAAGCTTTCTTT	CASSPDPSRNEAFF
TRBV7-2	-	TRBD2	TRBJ2-6	17	TGTGCCAGCACCCACCCCGGGGGGGCCTCGGGGGCCAACGTCCTGACTTTC	CASTHPGGASGANVLTF
TRBV7-2	-	-	TRBJ1-2	15	TGTGCCAGCAGCTTAGATTTTCGGGGTAACTATGGCTACACCTTC	CASSLDFRGNYGYTF
TRBV13	-	TRBD1	TRBJ1-1	14	TGTGCCAGCAGCGTCGGGACAGTAAACACTGAAGCTTTCTTT	CASSVGTVNTEAFF
TRBV12-5	-	-	TRBJ1-1	16	TGTGCTAGTGGCCAAGGGGACCCACCCCAGAACACTGAAGCTTTCTTT	CASGQGDPPQNTEAFF
TRBV7-2	-	-	TRBJ1-2	13	TGTGCCAGCAGCACCGGGACTAACTATGGCTACACCTTC	CASSTGTNYGYTF
TRBV18	-	TRBD1	TRBJ1-4	16	TGTGCCAGCTCACCACGGGCCGGGACAGCGACTGAAAAACTGTTTTTT	CASSPRAGTATEKLFF
TRBV19	-	-	TRBJ1-1	13	TGTGCCAGTAGTAACACAGGGTACACTGAAGCTTTCTTT	CASSNTGYTEAFF
TRBV11-3	once	-	TRBJ2-3	14	TGTGCCAGTTCTGGGCGACCGGACACAGATACGCAGTATTTT	CASSGRPDTDTQYF
TRBV6-6	-	-	TRBJ2-1	15	TGTGCCAGCAGTTCTCCGGGGACCCTTTACAATGAGCAGTTCTTC	CASSSPGTLYNEQFF
TRBV14	-	TRBD1	TRBJ2-7	18	TGTGCCAGCAGCCAAGATAGGGACAGGAATAGACGCTCCTACGAGCAGTACTTC	CASSQDRDRNRRSYEQYF
TRBV12-3/TRBV12-4	-	TRBD1	TRBJ1-5	13	TGTGCCAGCAGTTTTGGGCAGGGGGAGCCCCAGCATTTT	CASSFGQGEPQHF
TRBV6-2/TRBV6-3	few	-	TRBJ1-2	13	TGTGCCAGCAGCAAACAGGGTGGCTATGGCTACACCTTC	CASSKQGGYGYTF